Listed below are T cell receptor beta chains from one sample, sequenced in a study of blood T cell repertoires in COVID-19. Sequenced by immunoSEQ multiplex PCR; TCRdb stores in-frame clones only, minus some. Of 40,000 or so clones in the sample, 70% to 90% are singletons; the top ten hold about 9.1%. What was sequenced was peripheral blood. These receptors originate from a man between 60 and 70 years old in a cohort sampled during active COVID-19. CDR3s include the opening cysteine and the closing phenylalanine or tryptophan. Each record gives: D gene, V gene, clone size, J gene, CDR3 protein, CDR3 DNA. The D gene is left open where the match is weak. Clone size appears in some rows only: once, few, many, or a class for an expanded clone.

NA	TRBV5-8	NA	TRBJ1-5	CASSFKGLGRQPQHF	TGTGCCAGCAGCTTTAAGGGGCTAGGGAGGCAGCCCCAGCATTTT
NA	TRBV6-1	NA	TRBJ1-6	CASSEALGPNSPLHF	TGTGCCAGCAGTGAAGCACTGGGGCCGAATTCACCCCTCCACTTT
NA	TRBV7-2	NA	TRBJ1-1	CASSLSRDTEAFF	TGTGCCAGCAGCTTGAGTCGTGACACTGAAGCTTTCTTT
NA	TRBV12-3/TRBV12-4	NA	TRBJ2-3	CASRGADTQYF	TGTGCCAGCCGTGGAGCAGATACGCAGTATTTT
TRBD2	TRBV2	NA	TRBJ2-1	CASSDGLAGSEQFF	TGTGCCAGCAGTGACGGACTAGCGGGATCTGAGCAGTTCTTC
NA	TRBV9	NA	TRBJ1-3	CASSAGGSVSGNTIYF	TGTGCCAGCAGCGCTGGGGGGAGTGTCTCTGGAAACACCATATATTTT
NA	TRBV7-9	NA	TRBJ1-3	CASSRTGTPGNTIYF	TGTGCCAGCAGCCGCACAGGGACCCCTGGAAACACCATATATTTT
NA	TRBV7-2	NA	TRBJ2-7	CASILDQGSHEQYF	TGTGCCAGCATCCTCGACCAGGGGTCTCACGAGCAGTACTTC
TRBD2	TRBV7-2	NA	TRBJ2-3	CASSYVGTRGTGTDTQYF	TGTGCCAGCAGCTATGTAGGGACTAGAGGTACAGGGACAGATACGCAGTATTTT
TRBD2	TRBV3-1/TRBV3-2	NA	TRBJ2-3	CASSQDGLAGGDTQYF	TGTGCCAGCAGCCAAGACGGGCTAGCGGGGGGAGATACGCAGTATTTT
TRBD1	TRBV10-1	few	TRBJ2-2	CASSDHRGTGYTGELFF	TGCGCCAGCAGTGACCACAGGGGTACTGGGTACACCGGGGAGCTGTTTTTT
TRBD2	TRBV24-1	NA	TRBJ2-5	CATSDSGGGGETQYF	TGTGCCACCAGTGATAGCGGCGGGGGGGGAGAGACCCAGTACTTC
TRBD1	TRBV12-5	NA	TRBJ1-1	CASGLYRGRTEAFF	TGTGCTAGTGGTTTGTACAGGGGGCGGACTGAAGCTTTCTTT
NA	TRBV27	once	TRBJ2-1	CASSLSPYNEQFF	TGTGCCAGCAGTTTATCCCCTTACAATGAGCAGTTCTTC
TRBD1	TRBV2	NA	TRBJ1-2	CASRVTGQDTF	TGTGCCAGCAGAGTGACAGGGCAGGACACCTTC
TRBD1	TRBV7-8	few	TRBJ1-4	CASSPRQGTNEKLFF	TGTGCCAGCAGCCCGCGACAGGGGACGAATGAAAAACTGTTTTTT
TRBD1	TRBV9	NA	TRBJ2-2	CASSVRGGATGELFF	TGTGCCAGCAGCGTTCGAGGGGGCGCCACCGGGGAGCTGTTTTTT
NA	TRBV24-1	NA	TRBJ2-2	CATRKRGDTGELFF	TGTGCCACTAGGAAACGCGGAGACACCGGGGAGCTGTTTTTT
NA	TRBV25-1	NA	TRBJ1-1	CASSLVAGTEAFF	TGTGCCAGCAGTCTGGTAGCCGGGACTGAAGCTTTCTTT
NA	TRBV11-1	NA	TRBJ1-4	CASSFQSGAEKLFF	TGTGCCAGCAGCTTTCAGAGCGGGGCCGAAAAACTGTTTTTT
NA	TRBV30	NA	TRBJ2-7	CAWSAGLREQYF	TGTGCCTGGAGTGCAGGGTTGCGCGAGCAGTACTTC
NA	TRBV18	NA	TRBJ1-1	CASSPVVSMNTEAFF	TGTGCCAGCTCACCTGTAGTCTCCATGAACACTGAAGCTTTCTTT
NA	TRBV19	NA	TRBJ1-4	CASSTEIGDEKLFF	TGTGCCAGTAGTACCGAGATAGGGGATGAAAAACTGTTTTTT
NA	TRBV4-3	once	TRBJ1-4	CASSQGVQGATNEKLFF	TGCGCCAGCAGCCAAGGGGTTCAGGGTGCAACTAATGAAAAACTGTTTTTT
NA	TRBV7-9	NA	TRBJ1-5	CASSATARQPQHF	TGTGCCAGCAGCGCAACAGCACGGCAGCCCCAGCATTTT
TRBD2	TRBV2	NA	TRBJ2-2	CASGTASGRAEGELFF	TGTGCCAGCGGGACGGCTAGCGGGAGGGCCGAGGGGGAGCTGTTTTTT
TRBD1	TRBV11-3	once	TRBJ2-3	CASSSQLGQATDTQYF	TGTGCCAGCAGCTCTCAACTCGGACAGGCCACAGATACGCAGTATTTT
NA	TRBV11-3	NA	TRBJ2-2	CASSLFTGTNTGELFF	TGTGCCAGCAGCTTATTCACAGGGACGAACACCGGGGAGCTGTTTTTT
NA	TRBV7-5	NA	TRBJ1-5	CARSRQEENQPQHF	TGTGCCAGAAGTCGACAGGAGGAAAATCAGCCCCAGCATTTT
TRBD1	TRBV5-4	NA	TRBJ1-6	CASSFKQGNSPLHF	TGTGCCAGCAGCTTTAAACAGGGGAATTCACCCCTCCACTTT
NA	TRBV12-5	NA	TRBJ2-5	CASGLVHLETQYF	TGTGCTAGTGGTTTGGTACATCTGGAGACCCAGTACTTC
TRBD1	TRBV10-3	once	TRBJ1-1	CAISPQGSGTEAFF	TGTGCCATCAGCCCACAGGGGTCAGGAACTGAAGCTTTCTTT
TRBD2	TRBV4-2	NA	TRBJ2-3	CASSGAGGTQYF	TGTGCCAGCAGCGGAGCGGGGGGGACGCAGTATTTT
TRBD2	TRBV5-8	NA	TRBJ2-7	CASSRLAGAYEQYF	TGTGCCAGCAGCAGGTTAGCGGGAGCCTACGAGCAGTACTTC
NA	TRBV29-1	NA	TRBJ2-2	CSVNRSNAGELFF	TGCAGCGTCAACAGGTCGAATGCCGGGGAGCTGTTTTTT
TRBD1	TRBV10-1	NA	TRBJ1-3	CASSSGTVESSGNTIYF	TGCGCCAGCAGCTCCGGGACAGTTGAGAGCTCTGGAAACACCATATATTTT
TRBD1	TRBV28	NA	TRBJ2-4	CASSLGTGLTDIQYF	TGTGCCAGCAGTTTGGGGACAGGATTAACGGACATTCAGTACTTC
NA	TRBV18	NA	TRBJ2-7	CASSPAEAGAFISYEQYF	TGTGCCAGCTCACCAGCGGAGGCGGGGGCCTTCATCTCCTACGAGCAGTACTTC
NA	TRBV6-2/TRBV6-3	NA	TRBJ2-2	CASSYQGIGGELFF	TGTGCCAGCAGTTATCAGGGCATCGGCGGGGAGCTGTTTTTT
NA	TRBV7-8	NA	TRBJ2-1	CASNPRRTSNEQFF	TGTGCCAGCAACCCCCGGAGGACTTCCAATGAGCAGTTCTTC
TRBD1	TRBV28	NA	TRBJ1-1	CASIGGGLEAFF	TGTGCCAGCATAGGGGGCGGCCTTGAAGCTTTCTTT
NA	TRBV11-2	few	TRBJ2-1	CASSPHQAYEQFF	TGTGCCAGCAGCCCCCATCAGGCTTATGAGCAGTTCTTC
NA	TRBV4-1	NA	TRBJ1-5	CASSQGGQGPNQPQHF	TGCGCCAGCAGCCAAGGGGGGCAAGGCCCCAATCAGCCCCAGCATTTT
NA	TRBV29-1	medium-sized	TRBJ2-5	CSVEDPNVFQETQYF	TGCAGCGTTGAAGATCCTAACGTTTTCCAAGAGACCCAGTACTTC
NA	TRBV11-3	few	TRBJ1-1	CASSETVNTEAFF	TGTGCCAGCAGCGAGACAGTGAACACTGAAGCTTTCTTT
NA	TRBV7-8	NA	TRBJ1-3	CASSLAPSGGHTIYF	TGTGCCAGCAGCTTAGCACCATCGGGGGGACACACCATATATTTT
NA	TRBV27	NA	TRBJ2-1	CASSVGTPHNEQFF	TGTGCCAGCAGTGTCGGGACACCGCACAATGAGCAGTTCTTC